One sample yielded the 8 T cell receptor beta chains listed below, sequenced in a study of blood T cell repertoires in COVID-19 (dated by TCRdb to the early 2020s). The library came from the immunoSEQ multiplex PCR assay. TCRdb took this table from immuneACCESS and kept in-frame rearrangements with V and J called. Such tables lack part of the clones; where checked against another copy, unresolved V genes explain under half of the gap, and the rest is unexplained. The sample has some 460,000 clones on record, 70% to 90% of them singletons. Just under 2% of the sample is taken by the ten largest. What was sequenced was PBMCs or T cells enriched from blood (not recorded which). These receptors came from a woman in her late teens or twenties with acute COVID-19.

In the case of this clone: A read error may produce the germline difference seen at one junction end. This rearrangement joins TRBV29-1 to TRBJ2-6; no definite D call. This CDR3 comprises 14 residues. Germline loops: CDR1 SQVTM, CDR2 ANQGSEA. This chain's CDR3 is CSVDRLSEANVLTF. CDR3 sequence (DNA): TGCAGCGTTGACAGGCTATCTGAGGCCAACGTCCTGACTTTC.

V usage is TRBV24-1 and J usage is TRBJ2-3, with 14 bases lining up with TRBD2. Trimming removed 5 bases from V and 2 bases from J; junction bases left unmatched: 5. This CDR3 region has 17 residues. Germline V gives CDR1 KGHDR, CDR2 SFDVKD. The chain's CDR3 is CATSGPGLAGATDTQYF. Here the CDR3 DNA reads TGTGCCACCAGTGGTCCGGGACTAGCGGGAGCCACAGATACGCAGTATTTT.

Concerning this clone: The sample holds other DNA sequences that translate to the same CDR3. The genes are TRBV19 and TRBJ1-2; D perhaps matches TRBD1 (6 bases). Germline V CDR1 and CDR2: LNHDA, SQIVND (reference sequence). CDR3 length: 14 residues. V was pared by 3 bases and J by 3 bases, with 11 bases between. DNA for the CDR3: TGTGCCAGTAGTATCCAGGGGAACGACTATGGCTACACCTTC. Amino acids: CASSIQGNDYGYTF.

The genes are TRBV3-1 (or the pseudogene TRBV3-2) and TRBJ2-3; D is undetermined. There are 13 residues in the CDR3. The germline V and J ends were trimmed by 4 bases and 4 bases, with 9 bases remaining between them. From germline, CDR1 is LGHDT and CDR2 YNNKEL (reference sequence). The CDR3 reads CASSRSTPDTQYF. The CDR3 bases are TGTGCCAGCAGCCGGAGTACCCCAGATACGCAGTATTTT.

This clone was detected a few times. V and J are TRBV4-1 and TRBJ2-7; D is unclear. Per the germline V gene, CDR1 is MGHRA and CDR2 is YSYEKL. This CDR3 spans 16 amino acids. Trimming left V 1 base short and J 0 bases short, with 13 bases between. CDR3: CASSQGSSLSSYEQYF. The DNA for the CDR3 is TGCGCCAGCAGCCAAGGTTCGAGCCTGAGCTCCTACGAGCAGTACTTC.

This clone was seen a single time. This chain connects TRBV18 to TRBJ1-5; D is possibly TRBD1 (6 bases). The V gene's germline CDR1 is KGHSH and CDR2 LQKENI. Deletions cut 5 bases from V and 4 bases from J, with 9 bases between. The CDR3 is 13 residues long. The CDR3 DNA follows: TGTGCCAGCTCAGGGACACTTAATCAGCCCCAGCATTTT. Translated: CASSGTLNQPQHF. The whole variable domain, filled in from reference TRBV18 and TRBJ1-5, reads NAGVMQNPRHLVRRRGQEARLRCSPMKGHSHVYWYRQLPEEGLKFMVYLQKENIIDESGMPKERFSAEFPKEGPSILRIQQVVRGDSAAYFCASSGTLNQPQHFGDGTRLSIL.

The CDR3 DNA is TGTGCCAGCAGAGGGAGGGACTACGAGCAGTACTTC. Amino acids: CASRGRDYEQYF. The chain links TRBV27 to TRBJ2-7; 7 bases are shared with TRBD2. The V segment lost 6 bases and the J segment 3 bases; nucleotides outside the gene matches: 2. CDR1 is MNHEY, CDR2 SMNVEV, per germline (reference sequence). This CDR3 spans 12 amino acids.

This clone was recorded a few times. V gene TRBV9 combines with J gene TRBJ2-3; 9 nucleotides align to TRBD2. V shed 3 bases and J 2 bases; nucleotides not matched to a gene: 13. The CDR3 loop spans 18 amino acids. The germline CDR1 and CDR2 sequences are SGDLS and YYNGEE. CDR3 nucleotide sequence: TGTGCCAGCAGCGACCGTTTCCAACCTAGCGGGAACACAGATACGCAGTATTTT. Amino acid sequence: CASSDRFQPSGNTDTQYF. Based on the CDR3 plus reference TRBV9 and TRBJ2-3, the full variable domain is DSGVTQTPKHLITATGQRVTLRCSPRSGDLSVYWYQQSLDQGLQFLIQYYNGEERAKGNILERFSAQQFPDLHSELNLSSLELGDSALYFCASSDRFQPSGNTDTQYFGPGTRLTVL.